This T cell receptor (beta chain) emerged from a study of identical twins. Study findings and constraints: Potential partial confounding of zero-insertion analyses by invariant MAIT and iNKT cells was noted.

The table lists this clonotype with a few counts. Its antigen is unknown. From the 5' RACE reads, TCRdb called clonotypes with MiXCR, one entry per CDR3 protein. The table shows 700,000 to 950,000 distinct CDR3 sequences, with 10% to 15% occurring only once. The CDR3 contains 15 residues. Trimming cost V 4 bases and J 0 bases, with 11 bases left between them. The germline V gene encodes CDR1 SGDLS and CDR2 YYNGEE. These data are also associated with another study on yellow fever vaccine responses in identical twins.

The TCR was taken from a woman aged 18-30 years in good health. The V gene is TRBV9, the J gene TRBJ1-5; no definite D call. The sequencing input was PBMCs. CDR3 bases: TGTGCCAGCAGCTCCCGAGGAGATAGCAATCAGCCCCAGCATTTT. Translating gives CASSSRGDSNQPQHF.